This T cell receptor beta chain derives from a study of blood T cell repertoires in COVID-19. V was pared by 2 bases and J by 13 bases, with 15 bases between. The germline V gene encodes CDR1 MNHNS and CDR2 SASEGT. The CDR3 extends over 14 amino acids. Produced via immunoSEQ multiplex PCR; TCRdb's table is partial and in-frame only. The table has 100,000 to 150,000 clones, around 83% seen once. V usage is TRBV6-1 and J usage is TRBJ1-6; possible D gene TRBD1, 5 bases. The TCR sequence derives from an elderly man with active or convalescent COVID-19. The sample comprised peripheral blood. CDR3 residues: CASSEQGLISPLHF. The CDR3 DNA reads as TGTGCCAGCAGTGAACAGGGACTAATTTCCCCCCTCCACTTT.